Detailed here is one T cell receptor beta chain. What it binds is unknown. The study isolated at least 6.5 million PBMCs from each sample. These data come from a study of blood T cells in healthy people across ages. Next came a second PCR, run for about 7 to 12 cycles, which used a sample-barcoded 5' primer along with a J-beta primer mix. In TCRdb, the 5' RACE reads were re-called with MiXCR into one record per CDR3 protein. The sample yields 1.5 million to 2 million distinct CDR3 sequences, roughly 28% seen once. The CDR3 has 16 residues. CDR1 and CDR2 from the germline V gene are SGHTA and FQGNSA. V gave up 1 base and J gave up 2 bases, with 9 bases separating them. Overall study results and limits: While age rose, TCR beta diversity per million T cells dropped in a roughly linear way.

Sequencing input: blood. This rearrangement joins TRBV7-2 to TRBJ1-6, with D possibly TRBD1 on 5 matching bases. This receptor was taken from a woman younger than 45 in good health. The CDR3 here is CASSLGPGAYNSPLHF. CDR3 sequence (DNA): TGTGCCAGCAGCTTAGGTCCGGGGGCCTATAATTCACCCCTCCACTTT.